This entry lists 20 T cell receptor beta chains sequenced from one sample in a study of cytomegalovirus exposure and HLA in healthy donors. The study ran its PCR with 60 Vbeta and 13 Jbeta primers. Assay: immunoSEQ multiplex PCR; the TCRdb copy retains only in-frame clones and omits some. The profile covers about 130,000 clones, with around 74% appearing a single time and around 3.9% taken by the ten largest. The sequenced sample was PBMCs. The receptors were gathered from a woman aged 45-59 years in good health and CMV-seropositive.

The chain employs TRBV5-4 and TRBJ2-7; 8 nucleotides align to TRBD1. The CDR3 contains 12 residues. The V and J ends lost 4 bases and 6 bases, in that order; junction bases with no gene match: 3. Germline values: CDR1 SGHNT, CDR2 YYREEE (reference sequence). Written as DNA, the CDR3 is TGTGCCAGCAGCCAAACAGGGGGCGAGCAGTACTTC. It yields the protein CASSQTGGEQYF.

The CDR3 is CASSPYLGQPHGYTF. Written as DNA, the CDR3 is TGTGCCAGCAGCCCCTACCTGGGGCAACCCCATGGCTACACCTTC. The V call is TRBV5-6, the J call TRBJ1-2, with D perhaps TRBD1 (5 bases). V was cut by 4 bases and J by 6 bases, with 19 bases left in between. The CDR3 sequence is 15 residues long. From germline, CDR1 is SGHDT and CDR2 YYEEEE.

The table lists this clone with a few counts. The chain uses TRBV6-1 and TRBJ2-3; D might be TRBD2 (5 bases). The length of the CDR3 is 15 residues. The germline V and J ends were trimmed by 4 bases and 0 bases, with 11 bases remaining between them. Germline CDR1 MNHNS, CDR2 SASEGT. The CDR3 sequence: CASSVFRGSTDTQYF. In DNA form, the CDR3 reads TGTGCCAGCAGTGTATTTCGGGGAAGCACAGATACGCAGTATTTT.

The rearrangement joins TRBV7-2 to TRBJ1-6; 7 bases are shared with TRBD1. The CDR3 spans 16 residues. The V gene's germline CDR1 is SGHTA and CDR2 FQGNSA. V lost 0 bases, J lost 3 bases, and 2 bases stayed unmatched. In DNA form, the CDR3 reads TGTGCCAGCAGCTTAGCAAACAGGGGCTATAATTCACCCCTCCACTTT. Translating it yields CASSLANRGYNSPLHF.

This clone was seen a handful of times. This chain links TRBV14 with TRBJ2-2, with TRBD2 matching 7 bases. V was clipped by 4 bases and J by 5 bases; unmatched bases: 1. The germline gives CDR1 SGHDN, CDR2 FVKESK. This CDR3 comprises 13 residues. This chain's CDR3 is CASSPSGTGELFF. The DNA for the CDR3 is TGTGCCAGCAGCCCTAGCGGAACCGGGGAGCTGTTTTTT.

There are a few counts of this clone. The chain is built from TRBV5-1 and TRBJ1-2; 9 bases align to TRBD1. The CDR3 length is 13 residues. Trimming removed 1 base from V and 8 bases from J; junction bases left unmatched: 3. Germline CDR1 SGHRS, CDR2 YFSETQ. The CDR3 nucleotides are TGCGCCAGCAGCTTGACAGGGGGCAGCGGCTACACCTTC. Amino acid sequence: CASSLTGGSGYTF.

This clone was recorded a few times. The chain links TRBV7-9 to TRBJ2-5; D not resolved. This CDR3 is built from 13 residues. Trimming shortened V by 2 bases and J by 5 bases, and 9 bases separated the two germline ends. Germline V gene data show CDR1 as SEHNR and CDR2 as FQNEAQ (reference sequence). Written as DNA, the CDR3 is TGTGCCAGCAGCTTATTGGGCCAGGAGACCCAGTACTTC. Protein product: CASSLLGQETQYF.

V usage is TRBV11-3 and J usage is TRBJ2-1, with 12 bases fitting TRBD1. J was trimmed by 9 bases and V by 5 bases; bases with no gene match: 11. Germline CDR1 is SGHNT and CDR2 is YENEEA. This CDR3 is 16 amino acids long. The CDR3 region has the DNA TGTGCCAGCAGCCTCACTTGGGGACAGGGGGCTGGTGAGCAGTTCTTC. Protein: CASSLTWGQGAGEQFF.

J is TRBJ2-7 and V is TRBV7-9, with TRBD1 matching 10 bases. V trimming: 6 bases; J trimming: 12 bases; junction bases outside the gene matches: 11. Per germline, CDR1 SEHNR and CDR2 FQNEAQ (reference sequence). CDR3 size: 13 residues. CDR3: CASSFLGQGVWYF. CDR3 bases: TGTGCCAGCAGTTTTCTTGGACAGGGGGTTTGGTACTTC.

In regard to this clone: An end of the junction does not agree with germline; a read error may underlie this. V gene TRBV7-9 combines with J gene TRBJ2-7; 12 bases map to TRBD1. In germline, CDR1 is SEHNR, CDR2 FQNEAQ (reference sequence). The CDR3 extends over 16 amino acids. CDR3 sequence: CSSSPGPGQGAYEQYF. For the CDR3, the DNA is TGTTCCAGCAGCCCCGGCCCGGGACAGGGGGCTTACGAGCAGTACTTC.

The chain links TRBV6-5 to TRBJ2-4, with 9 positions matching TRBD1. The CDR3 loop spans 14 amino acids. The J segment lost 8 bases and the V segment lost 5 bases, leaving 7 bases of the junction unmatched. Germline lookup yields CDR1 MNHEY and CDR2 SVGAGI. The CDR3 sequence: CASSLRDRVDIQYF. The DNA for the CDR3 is TGTGCCAGCAGTCTCCGGGACAGGGTAGACATTCAGTACTTC.

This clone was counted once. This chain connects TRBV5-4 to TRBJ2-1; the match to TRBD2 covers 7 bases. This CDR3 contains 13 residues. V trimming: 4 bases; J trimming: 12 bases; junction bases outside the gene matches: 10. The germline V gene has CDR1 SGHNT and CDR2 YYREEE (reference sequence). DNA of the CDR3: TGTGCCAGCAGCATCCGGGAGCGGGACTCGCAGTTCTTC. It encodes CASSIRERDSQFF.

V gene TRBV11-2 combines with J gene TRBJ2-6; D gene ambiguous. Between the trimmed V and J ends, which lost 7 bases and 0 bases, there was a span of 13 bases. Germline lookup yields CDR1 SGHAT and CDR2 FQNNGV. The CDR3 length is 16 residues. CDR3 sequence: CASTIGQISGANVLTF. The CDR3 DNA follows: TGTGCCAGCACCATTGGGCAGATCTCTGGGGCCAACGTCCTGACTTTC.

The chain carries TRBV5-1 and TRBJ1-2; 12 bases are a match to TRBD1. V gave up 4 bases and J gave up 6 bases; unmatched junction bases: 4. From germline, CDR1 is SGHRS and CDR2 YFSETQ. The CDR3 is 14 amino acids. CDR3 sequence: CASSTGQGADGYTF. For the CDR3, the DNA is TGCGCCAGCAGCACGGGACAGGGGGCTGATGGCTACACCTTC. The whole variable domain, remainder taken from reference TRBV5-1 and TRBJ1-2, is KAGVTQTPRYLIKTRGQQVTLSCSPISGHRSVSWYQQTPGQGLQFLFEYFSETQRNKGNFPGRFSGRQFSNSRSEMNVSTLELGDSALYLCASSTGQGADGYTFGSGTRLTVV.

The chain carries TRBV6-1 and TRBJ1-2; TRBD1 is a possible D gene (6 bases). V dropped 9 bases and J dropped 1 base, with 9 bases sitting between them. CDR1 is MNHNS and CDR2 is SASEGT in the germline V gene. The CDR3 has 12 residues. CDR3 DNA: TGTGCCAGTGGACAGTTTAACTATGGCTACACCTTC. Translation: CASGQFNYGYTF.

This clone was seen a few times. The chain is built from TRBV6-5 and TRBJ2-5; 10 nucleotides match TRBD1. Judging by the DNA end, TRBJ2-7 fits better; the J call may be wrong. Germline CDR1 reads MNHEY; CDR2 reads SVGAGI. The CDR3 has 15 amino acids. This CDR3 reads CASSRRQGAGYEQYF. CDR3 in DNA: TGTGCCAGCAGTCGACGACAGGGGGCTGGCTACGAGCAGTACTTC.

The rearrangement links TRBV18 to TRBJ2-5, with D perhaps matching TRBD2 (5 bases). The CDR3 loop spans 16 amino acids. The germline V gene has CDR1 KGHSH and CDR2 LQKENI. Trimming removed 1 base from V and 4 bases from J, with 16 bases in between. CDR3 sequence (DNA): TGTGCCAGCTCACCACTGCTCGGAGGAGATTCAGAGACCCAGTACTTC. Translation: CASSPLLGGDSETQYF.

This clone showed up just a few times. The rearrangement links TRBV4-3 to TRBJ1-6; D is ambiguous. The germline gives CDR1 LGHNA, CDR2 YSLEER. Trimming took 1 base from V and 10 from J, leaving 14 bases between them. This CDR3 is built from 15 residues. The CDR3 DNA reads TGCGCCAGCAGCCAAGTTTGGGAAGGGAGATCACCCCTCCACTTT. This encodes CASSQVWEGRSPLHF.

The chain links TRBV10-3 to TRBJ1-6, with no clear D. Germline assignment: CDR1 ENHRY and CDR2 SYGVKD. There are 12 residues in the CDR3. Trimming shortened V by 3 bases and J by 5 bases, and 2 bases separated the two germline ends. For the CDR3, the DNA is TGTGCCATCAGTGACAATAATTCACCCCTCCACTTT. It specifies CAISDNNSPLHF.

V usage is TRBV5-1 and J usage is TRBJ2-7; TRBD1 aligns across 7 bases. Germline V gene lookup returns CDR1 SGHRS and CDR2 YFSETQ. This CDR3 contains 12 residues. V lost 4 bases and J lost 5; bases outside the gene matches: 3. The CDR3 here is CASSTDRDEQYF. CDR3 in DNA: TGCGCCAGCAGCACCGACAGGGACGAGCAGTACTTC.